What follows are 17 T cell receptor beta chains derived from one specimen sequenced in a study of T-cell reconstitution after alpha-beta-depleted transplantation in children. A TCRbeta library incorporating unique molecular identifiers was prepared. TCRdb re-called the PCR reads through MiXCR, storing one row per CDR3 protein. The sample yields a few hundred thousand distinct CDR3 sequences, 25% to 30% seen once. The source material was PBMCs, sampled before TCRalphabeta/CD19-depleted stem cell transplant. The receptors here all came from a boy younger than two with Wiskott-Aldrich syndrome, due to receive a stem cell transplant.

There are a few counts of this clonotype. CDR3 coding DNA: TGTGCCAGCAGCTTAGCACGTAGTGGGAGGGCTCTCGCGGAGACCCAGTACTTC. Protein product: CASSLARSGRALAETQYF. The chain is built from TRBV7-6 and TRBJ2-5; TRBD2 matches 7 bases. After removal of 0 bases from V and 5 bases from J, the junction contained 15 bases not matched to a gene. Germline loops: CDR1 SGHVS, CDR2 FNYEAQ. The CDR3 loop spans 18 amino acids.

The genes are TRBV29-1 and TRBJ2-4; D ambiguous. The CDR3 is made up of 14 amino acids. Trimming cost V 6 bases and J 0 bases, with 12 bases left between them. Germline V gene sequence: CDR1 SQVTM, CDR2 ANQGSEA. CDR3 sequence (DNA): TGCAGCGTCGTGGGTATCCTAGCCAAAAACATTCAGTACTTC. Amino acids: CSVVGILAKNIQYF.

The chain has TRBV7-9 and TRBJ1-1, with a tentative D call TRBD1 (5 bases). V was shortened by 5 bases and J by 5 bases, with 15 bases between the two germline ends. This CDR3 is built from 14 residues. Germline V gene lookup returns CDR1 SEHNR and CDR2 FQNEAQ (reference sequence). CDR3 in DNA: TGTGCCAGCAGCACGGGGACCATAAGGACTGAAGCTTTCTTT. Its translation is CASSTGTIRTEAFF. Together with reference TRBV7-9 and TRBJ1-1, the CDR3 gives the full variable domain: DTGVSQNPRHKITKRGQNVTFRCDPISEHNRLYWYRQTLGQGPEFLTYFQNEAQLEKSRLLSDRFSAERPKGSFSTLEIQRTEQGDSAMYLCASSTGTIRTEAFFGQGTRLTVV.

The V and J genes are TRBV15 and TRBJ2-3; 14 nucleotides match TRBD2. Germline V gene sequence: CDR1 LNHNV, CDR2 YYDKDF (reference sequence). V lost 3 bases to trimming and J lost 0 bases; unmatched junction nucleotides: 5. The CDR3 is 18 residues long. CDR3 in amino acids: CATSRPGLAGASTDTQYF. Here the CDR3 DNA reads TGTGCCACCAGCAGGCCGGGACTAGCGGGAGCTAGCACAGATACGCAGTATTTT.

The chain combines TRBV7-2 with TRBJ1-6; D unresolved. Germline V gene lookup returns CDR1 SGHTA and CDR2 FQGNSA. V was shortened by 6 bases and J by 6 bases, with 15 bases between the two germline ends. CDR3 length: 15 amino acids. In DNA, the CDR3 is TGTGCCAGCAGTCAACTGGGAGGGCTTAATTCACCCCTCCACTTT. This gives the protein CASSQLGGLNSPLHF.

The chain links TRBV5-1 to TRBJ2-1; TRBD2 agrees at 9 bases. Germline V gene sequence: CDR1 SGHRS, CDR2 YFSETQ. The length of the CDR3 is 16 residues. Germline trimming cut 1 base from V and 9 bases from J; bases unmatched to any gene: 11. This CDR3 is CASSLPLAGRFGEQFF. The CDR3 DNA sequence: TGCGCCAGCAGCTTGCCCCTAGCGGGAAGGTTTGGTGAGCAGTTCTTC.

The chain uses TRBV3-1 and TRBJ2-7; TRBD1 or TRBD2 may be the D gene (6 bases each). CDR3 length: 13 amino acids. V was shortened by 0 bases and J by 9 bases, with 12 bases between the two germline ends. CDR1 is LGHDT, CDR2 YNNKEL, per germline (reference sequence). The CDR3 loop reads CASSQDRGHGQYF. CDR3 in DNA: TGTGCCAGCAGCCAAGATCGGGGGCACGGGCAGTACTTC.

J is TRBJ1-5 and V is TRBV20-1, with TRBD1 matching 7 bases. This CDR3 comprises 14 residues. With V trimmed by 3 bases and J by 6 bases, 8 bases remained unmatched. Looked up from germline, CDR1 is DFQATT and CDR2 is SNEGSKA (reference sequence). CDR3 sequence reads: CSASAQGVIQPQHF. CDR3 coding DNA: TGCAGTGCTAGCGCGCAGGGGGTAATTCAGCCCCAGCATTTT.

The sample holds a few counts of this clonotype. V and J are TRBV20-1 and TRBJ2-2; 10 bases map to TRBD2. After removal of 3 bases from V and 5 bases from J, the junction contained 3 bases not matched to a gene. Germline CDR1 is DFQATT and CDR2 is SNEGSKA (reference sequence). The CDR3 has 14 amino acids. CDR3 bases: TGCAGTGCTAGGAAACTAGCGGGAACCGGGGAGCTGTTTTTT. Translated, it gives CSARKLAGTGELFF.

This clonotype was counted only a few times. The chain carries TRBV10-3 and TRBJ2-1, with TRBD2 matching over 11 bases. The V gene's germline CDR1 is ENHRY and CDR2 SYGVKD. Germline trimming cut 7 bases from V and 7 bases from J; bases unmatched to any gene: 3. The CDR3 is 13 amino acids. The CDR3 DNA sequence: TGTGCCATCACCCTAGCGGGAGGTAATGAGCAGTTCTTC. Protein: CAITLAGGNEQFF.

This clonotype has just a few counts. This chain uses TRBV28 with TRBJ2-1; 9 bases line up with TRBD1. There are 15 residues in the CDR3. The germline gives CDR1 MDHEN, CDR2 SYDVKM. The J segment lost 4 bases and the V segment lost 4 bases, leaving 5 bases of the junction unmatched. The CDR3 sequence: CASSSAGQGYNEQFF. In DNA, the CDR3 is TGTGCCAGCAGTTCCGCTGGACAGGGGTACAATGAGCAGTTCTTC.

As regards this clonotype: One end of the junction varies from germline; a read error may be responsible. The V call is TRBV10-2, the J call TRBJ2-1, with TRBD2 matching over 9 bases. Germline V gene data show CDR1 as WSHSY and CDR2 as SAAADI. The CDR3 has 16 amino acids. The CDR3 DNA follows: TGCGGCAGCAGTGAGTCAGGCGGGAGGGCCGTCAATGAGCAGTTCTTC. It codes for CGSSESGGRAVNEQFF.

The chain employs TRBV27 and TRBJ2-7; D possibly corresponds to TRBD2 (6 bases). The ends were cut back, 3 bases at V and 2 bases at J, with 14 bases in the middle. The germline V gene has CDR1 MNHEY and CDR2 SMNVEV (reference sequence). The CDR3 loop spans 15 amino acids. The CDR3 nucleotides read TGTGCCAGCAGTTTTACGGGAGTAGGTACCTACGAGCAGTACTTC. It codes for CASSFTGVGTYEQYF.

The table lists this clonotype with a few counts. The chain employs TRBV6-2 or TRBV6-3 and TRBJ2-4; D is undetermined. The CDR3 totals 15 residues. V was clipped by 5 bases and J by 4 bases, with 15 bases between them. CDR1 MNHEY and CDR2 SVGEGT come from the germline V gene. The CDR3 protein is CASSDAGSGKNIQYF. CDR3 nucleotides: TGTGCCAGCAGTGACGCTGGTTCCGGTAAAAACATTCAGTACTTC.

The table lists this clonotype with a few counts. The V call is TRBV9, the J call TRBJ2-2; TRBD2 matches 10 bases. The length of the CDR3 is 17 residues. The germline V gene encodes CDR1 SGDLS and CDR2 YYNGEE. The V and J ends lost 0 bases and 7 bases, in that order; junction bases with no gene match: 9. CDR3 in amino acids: CASSVVEAGGPVGELFF. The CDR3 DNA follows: TGTGCCAGCAGCGTAGTTGAAGCGGGAGGGCCGGTCGGGGAGCTGTTTTTT. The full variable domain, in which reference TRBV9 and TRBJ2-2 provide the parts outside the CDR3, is DSGVTQTPKHLITATGQRVTLRCSPRSGDLSVYWYQQSLDQGLQFLIQYYNGEERAKGNILERFSAQQFPDLHSELNLSSLELGDSALYFCASSVVEAGGPVGELFFGEGSRLTVL.

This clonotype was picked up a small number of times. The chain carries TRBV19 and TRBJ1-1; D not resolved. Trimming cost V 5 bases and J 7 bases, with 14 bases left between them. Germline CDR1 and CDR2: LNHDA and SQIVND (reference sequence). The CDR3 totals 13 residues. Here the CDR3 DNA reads TGTGCCAGTAGTCCTCCTCCGGGGTTTGAAGCTTTCTTT. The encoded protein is CASSPPPGFEAFF.

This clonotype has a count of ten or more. This CDR3 is CSVLWPERDTQYF. In DNA form, the CDR3 reads TGCAGCGTTCTCTGGCCGGAAAGAGATACGCAGTATTTT. The V gene is TRBV29-1, the J gene TRBJ2-3; D uncertain. This CDR3 comprises 13 residues. With 5 bases removed from V and 5 bases from J, the gap between germline ends came to 14 bases. From germline, CDR1 is SQVTM and CDR2 ANQGSEA.